This T cell receptor (beta chain) was recorded in a study of CD8 T cells in ankylosing spondylitis. Findings and limits, study-wide: Seven to nine highly homologous variants made up a TCR beta motif, and this motif appeared characteristic of ankylosing spondylitis blood.

MiXCR was run by TCRdb on the 5' RACE reads, yielding one entry per CDR3 protein. The sample gives fewer than 550,000 distinct CDR3 sequences, approximately 5.3% of which show up once; around 3.5% is in the top ten. This clonotype was observed a few times. Its target is not known. CDR1 is DFQATT, CDR2 SNEGSKA, per germline (reference sequence). There are 15 residues in the CDR3. Trimming removed 3 bases from V and 5 bases from J; junction bases left unmatched: 7. This TCR derives from a male donor with ankylosing spondylitis. Sequenced input: blood, either unsorted or a sorted T cell fraction (not recorded which). The chain couples TRBV20-1 to TRBJ1-6; 7 positions agree with TRBD1. CDR3 nucleotide sequence: TGCAGTGCTAGGGGGACAGCTGTAGATAATTCACCCCTCCACTTT. As protein: CSARGTAVDNSPLHF.